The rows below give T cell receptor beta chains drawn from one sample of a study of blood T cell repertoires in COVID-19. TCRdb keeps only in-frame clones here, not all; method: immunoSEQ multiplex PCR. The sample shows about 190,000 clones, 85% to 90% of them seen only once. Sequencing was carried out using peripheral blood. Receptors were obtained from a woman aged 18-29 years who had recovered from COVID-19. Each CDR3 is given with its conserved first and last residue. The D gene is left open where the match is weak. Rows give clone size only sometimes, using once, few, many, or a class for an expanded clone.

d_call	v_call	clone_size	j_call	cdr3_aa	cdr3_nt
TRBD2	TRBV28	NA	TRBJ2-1	CASTHQRERGNEQFF	TGTGCCAGCACCCACCAGCGGGAGAGGGGGAATGAGCAGTTCTTC
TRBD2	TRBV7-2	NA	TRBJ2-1	CASSKNPRGNEQFF	TGTGCCAGCAGCAAAAACCCGCGGGGGAATGAGCAGTTCTTC
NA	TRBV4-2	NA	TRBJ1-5	CASSHTRVQPQHF	TGTGCCAGCAGCCATACGAGGGTTCAGCCCCAGCATTTT
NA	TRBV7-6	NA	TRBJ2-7	CASSLLGLNEQYF	TGTGCCAGCAGCTTACTGGGCCTTAACGAGCAGTACTTC
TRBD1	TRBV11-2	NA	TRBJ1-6	CASSLTTGANSPLHF	TGTGCCAGCAGCTTAACGACAGGGGCTAATTCACCCCTCCACTTT
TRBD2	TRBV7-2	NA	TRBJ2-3	CASSPGLANTQYF	TGTGCCAGCAGCCCGGGACTAGCAAATACGCAGTATTTT
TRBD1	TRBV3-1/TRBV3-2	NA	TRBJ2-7	CASSQGTGGRYEQYF	TGTGCCAGCAGCCAAGGGACAGGGGGCAGGTACGAGCAGTACTTC
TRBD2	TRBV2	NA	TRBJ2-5	CASGTTQETQYF	TGTGCCAGCGGGACTACCCAAGAGACCCAGTACTTC
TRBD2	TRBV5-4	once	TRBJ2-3	CASSSGGRGTDTQYF	TGTGCCAGCAGCTCGGGGGGGCGCGGCACAGATACGCAGTATTTT
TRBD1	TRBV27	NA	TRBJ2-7	CASSDYRGYKYF	TGTGCCAGCAGTGACTACAGGGGGTATAAGTACTTC
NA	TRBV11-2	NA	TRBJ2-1	CASSPRDNEQFF	TGTGCCAGCAGCCCTCGGGACAATGAGCAGTTCTTC
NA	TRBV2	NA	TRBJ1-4	CASKGGRTNEKLFF	TGTGCCAGCAAAGGAGGCCGGACTAATGAAAAACTGTTTTTT
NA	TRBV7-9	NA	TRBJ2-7	CASSLREYEQYF	TGTGCCAGCAGCCTGAGGGAGTACGAGCAGTACTTC
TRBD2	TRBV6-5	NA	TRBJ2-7	CASSSSGGVYEQYF	TGTGCCAGCAGTTCGAGCGGGGGAGTCTACGAGCAGTACTTC
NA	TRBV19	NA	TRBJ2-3	CASSIALDSASTDTQYF	TGTGCCAGTAGTATCGCTCTCGACTCCGCTAGCACAGATACGCAGTATTTT
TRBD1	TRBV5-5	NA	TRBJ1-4	CASSRQGFATNEKLFF	TGTGCCAGCAGCCGACAGGGGTTTGCAACTAATGAAAAACTGTTTTTT
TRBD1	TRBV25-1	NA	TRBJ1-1	CASSESGRGTANTEAFF	TGTGCCAGCAGTGAATCAGGCAGGGGGACGGCGAACACTGAAGCTTTCTTT
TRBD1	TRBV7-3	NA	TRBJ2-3	CASSLTGADRGTDTQYF	TGTGCCAGCAGCTTAACAGGTGCGGACAGGGGAACAGATACGCAGTATTTT
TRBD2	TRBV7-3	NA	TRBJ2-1	CASSITPVAGGLYNEQFF	TGTGCCAGCAGCATCACCCCCGTAGCGGGAGGACTTTACAATGAGCAGTTCTTC
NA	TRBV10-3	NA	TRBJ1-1	CAINEGLMGRTEAFF	TGTGCCATCAACGAGGGGTTGATGGGGAGGACTGAAGCTTTCTTT
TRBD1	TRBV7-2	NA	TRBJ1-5	CASSTGQGSQPQHF	TGTGCCAGCAGCACCGGACAGGGGAGTCAGCCCCAGCATTTT
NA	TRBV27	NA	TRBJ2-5	CASSLMRQETQYF	TGTGCCAGCAGTTTAATGCGGCAAGAGACCCAGTACTTC
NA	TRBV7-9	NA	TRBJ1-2	CASSQSSNYGYTF	TGTGCCAGCAGCCAAAGCTCTAACTATGGCTACACCTTC
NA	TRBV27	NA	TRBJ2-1	CASSTLDRNEQFF	TGTGCCAGCAGTACACTTGACAGGAATGAGCAGTTCTTC
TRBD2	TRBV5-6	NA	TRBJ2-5	CASSTSGGPETQYF	TGTGCCAGCAGCACTAGCGGGGGGCCAGAGACCCAGTACTTC
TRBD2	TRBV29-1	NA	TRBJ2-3	CSVLGLAGEKDTQYF	TGCAGCGTTCTTGGACTAGCGGGAGAGAAAGATACGCAGTATTTT
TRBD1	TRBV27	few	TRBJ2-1	CASSSLGQVTYNEQFF	TGTGCCAGCAGTTCATTGGGACAGGTTACTTACAATGAGCAGTTCTTC
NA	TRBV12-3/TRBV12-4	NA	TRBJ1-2	CASSFRGAGGYTF	TGTGCCAGCAGTTTCCGGGGGGCAGGGGGCTACACCTTC
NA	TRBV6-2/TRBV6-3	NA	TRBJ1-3	CASSLSYSSGNTIYF	TGTGCCAGCAGCCTATCCTACAGCTCTGGAAACACCATATATTTT
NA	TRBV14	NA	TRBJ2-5	CASSQERATGAQYF	TGTGCCAGCAGCCAAGAAAGGGCCACCGGGGCCCAGTACTTC